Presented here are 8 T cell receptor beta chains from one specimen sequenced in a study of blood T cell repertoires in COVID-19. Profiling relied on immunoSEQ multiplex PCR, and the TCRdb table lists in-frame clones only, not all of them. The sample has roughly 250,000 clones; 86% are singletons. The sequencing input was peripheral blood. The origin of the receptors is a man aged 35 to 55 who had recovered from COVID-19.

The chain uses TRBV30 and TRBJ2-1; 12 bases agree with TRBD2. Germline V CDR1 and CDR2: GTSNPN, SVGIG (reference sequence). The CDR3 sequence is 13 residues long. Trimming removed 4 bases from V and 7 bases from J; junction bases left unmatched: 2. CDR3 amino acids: CAWTSGRVNEQFF. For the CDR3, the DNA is TGTGCCTGGACTAGCGGGAGGGTAAATGAGCAGTTCTTC.

The CDR3 DNA reads as TGTGCCAGCAGCAGCACTAGCGGGAGGACCGGGGAGCTGTTTTTT. This encodes CASSSTSGRTGELFF. The V gene is TRBV7-3, the J gene TRBJ2-2; 12 nucleotides match TRBD2. The ends lost 5 bases at V and 5 bases at J; junction bases unmatched: 3. Germline assignment: CDR1 SGHTA and CDR2 FQGTGA. The CDR3 extends over 15 amino acids.

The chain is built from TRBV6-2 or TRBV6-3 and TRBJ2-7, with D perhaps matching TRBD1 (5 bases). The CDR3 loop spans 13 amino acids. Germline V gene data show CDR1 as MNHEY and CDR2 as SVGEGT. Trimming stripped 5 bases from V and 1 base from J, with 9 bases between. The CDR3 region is CASSGRASYEQYF. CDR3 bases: TGTGCCAGCAGTGGCAGGGCTTCCTACGAGCAGTACTTC.

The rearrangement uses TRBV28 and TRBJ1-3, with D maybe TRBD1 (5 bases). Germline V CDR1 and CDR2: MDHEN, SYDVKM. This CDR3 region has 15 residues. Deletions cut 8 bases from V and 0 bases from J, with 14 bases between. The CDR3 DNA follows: TGTGCCAGCGGACCAGGGCACCACTCTGGAAACACCATATATTTT. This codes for CASGPGHHSGNTIYF.

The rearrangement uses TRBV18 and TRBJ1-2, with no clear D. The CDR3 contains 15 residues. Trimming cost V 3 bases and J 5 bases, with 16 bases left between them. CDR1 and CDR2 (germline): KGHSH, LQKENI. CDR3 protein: CASSPQSVGWYGYTF. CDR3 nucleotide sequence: TGTGCCAGCTCACCTCAAAGCGTGGGTTGGTATGGCTACACCTTC.

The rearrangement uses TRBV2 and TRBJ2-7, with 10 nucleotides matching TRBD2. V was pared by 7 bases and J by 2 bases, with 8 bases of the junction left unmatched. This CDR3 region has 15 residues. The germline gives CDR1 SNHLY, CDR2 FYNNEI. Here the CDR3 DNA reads TGTGCCAGCATTGCGGTAGCGGGAGGCGCCTACGAGCAGTACTTC. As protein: CASIAVAGGAYEQYF.

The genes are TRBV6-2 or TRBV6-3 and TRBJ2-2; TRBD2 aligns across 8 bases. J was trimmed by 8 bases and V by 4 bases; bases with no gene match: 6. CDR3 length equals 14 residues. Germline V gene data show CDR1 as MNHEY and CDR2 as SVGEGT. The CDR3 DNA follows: TGTGCCAGCAGTTTAAGCGGGGGCAGTGGGGAGCTGTTTTTT. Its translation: CASSLSGGSGELFF.

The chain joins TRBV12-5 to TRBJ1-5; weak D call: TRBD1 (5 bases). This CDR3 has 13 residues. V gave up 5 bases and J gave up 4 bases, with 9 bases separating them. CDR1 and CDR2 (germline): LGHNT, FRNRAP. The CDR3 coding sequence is TGTGCTAGTGGTCCAACAGGTAATCAGCCCCAGCATTTT. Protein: CASGPTGNQPQHF.